The present T cell receptor beta chain was sequenced within a study of CD8 T cells in ankylosing spondylitis (dated by TCRdb to 2016 to 2017). Describing the broader study: To find TCR variants linked to disease, the study profiled T cell receptor beta repertoires in ankylosing spondylitis patients and healthy donors. The full study cohort comprised approximately 23 ankylosing spondylitis patients and 85 to 120 healthy donors. Peripheral blood was sampled, and synovial fluid was additionally collected from ankylosing spondylitis patients.

The data were produced on an Illumina HiSeq 2500. Quantitative 5'-RACE with molecular barcodes was used to prepare TCR beta libraries. As for the original processing: A new computational method, built on a probabilistic model of VDJ rearrangement, was used to identify disease-linked TCR variants. TCRdb reworked the public reads: Q25 trimming with fastp, MiXCR clone assembly, productive beta chains retained. CDR3 protein sequences are deduplicated, and each keeps its most common genes and DNA. These V and J calls originate from TCRdb's pipeline instead of the authors' own analysis. This sample is represented by fewer than 500,000 distinct CDR3 sequences; around 22% of them were singletons. The top ten clones comprise about a sixth of the sample. This clonotype was detected a few times. The antigen it recognizes is unknown. There are no base qualities to consult, and no much larger clone falls within one base.

The cysteine opens and the phenylalanine closes a CDR3 of 15 amino acids. Of all the DNA, just the CDR3 is kept, 45 bases in frame from base 1. V gives up 5 bases and J gives up 10 bases, and the segment between their germline ends measures 24 bases. CDR1 and CDR2, per the germline V gene (reference sequence), are DFQATT and SNEGSKA. What the work shows at the level of the full study, not this receptor alone: The disease-linked clones were reported to be significantly enriched in matched synovial fluid samples from ankylosing spondylitis patients. Some motif variants were previously reported in synovial fluid and blood of reactive arthritis patients, suggesting common disease-initiation mechanisms. A CD8+ phenotype was shown by the disease-linked clones, which were found at relatively low frequencies in peripheral blood. A TCR beta motif made up of under ten highly homologous amino acid variants appeared to be characteristic of blood from ankylosing spondylitis patients.

This receptor chain uses TRBV20-1 and TRBJ2-1, and the D gene may be TRBD2, 5 bases matching. The TCR originated in a male donor with ankylosing spondylitis. What was sequenced was blood, either unsorted or a sorted T cell fraction (not recorded which). The CDR3 has the sequence CSAGGRPTGWQEQFF. The sequence in DNA is TGCAGTGCTGGAGGAAGGCCGACGGGGTGGCAAGAGCAGTTCTTC.